This T cell receptor (beta chain) was documented in a study of blood T cell repertoires in COVID-19. Study at large: Donors in the United States, Italy and Spain gave samples during acute or convalescent COVID-19. T cells, B-cell-depleted T cells, or PBMCs supplied cDNA or gDNA.

Data came from immunoSEQ multiplex PCR; TCRdb stores just in-frame clones and leaves some out. The sample shows 70,000 to 95,000 clones, approximately 80% of them seen only once. The TCR originated in a woman between 45 and 60 years old with acute or convalescent COVID-19. Material for sequencing was peripheral blood.

This chain's CDR3 is CASSPGVGQQETQYF. CDR3 in DNA: TGTGCCAGCTCACCAGGGGTGGGACAGCAAGAGACCCAGTACTTC. The chain joins TRBV18 to TRBJ2-5, with TRBD1 matching over 7 bases. CDR1 KGHSH and CDR2 LQKENI come from the germline V gene. This CDR3 has 15 amino acids. V lost 2 bases and J lost 2; bases outside the gene matches: 5. The full variable domain, in which reference TRBV18 and TRBJ2-5 provide the parts outside the CDR3, is NAGVMQNPRHLVRRRGQEARLRCSPMKGHSHVYWYRQLPEEGLKFMVYLQKENIIDESGMPKERFSAEFPKEGPSILRIQQVVRGDSAAYFCASSPGVGQQETQYFGPGTRLLVL.